This TCR beta chain was captured in a study of CD8 T cells in Susac syndrome. Study results and caveats: The authors acknowledged that their TCR sequencing and HLA analysis involved a relatively small number of individuals.

Looked up from germline, CDR1 is LGHDT and CDR2 is YNNKEL (reference sequence). The V end lost 0 bases, the J end lost 1 base, and 12 bases lay between the germline ends. The CDR3 runs 16 residues. Random-hexamer reverse transcription was applied to about 0.5 to 1 ug RNA. TCRdb called the immunoSEQ multiplex PCR reads again in MiXCR, with one record for every CDR3 protein. The sample comprises around 190,000 distinct CDR3 sequences, approximately 94% of which are singletons, and 0.085% to 0.12% rests with the top ten. Comment on this clonotype: The antigen remains undetermined.

This TCR derives from a human donor in good health. The rearrangement links TRBV3-1 to TRBJ1-1; the D is unclear. What was sequenced was CD4+ T cells from PBMCs. CDR3 nucleotides: TGTGCCAGCAGCCAAGAGGGCAGGAGAACGAACACTGAAGCTTTCTTT. Its protein product is CASSQEGRRTNTEAFF.